This TCR beta chain appears in the sequencing data of a study of beta chain features in type 1 diabetes. General study points: The naive, central memory and Treg TCRB repertoires looked more alike in patients than they did in healthy donors. Moderate but significant shortening of TCRB CDR3s was recorded in all four CD4+ subsets from Type 1 diabetes patients. Lower insertion and higher deletion counts appeared at VDJ junctions in type 1 diabetes patients. The study notes PCR might favor shorter templates equally in patients and controls.

This clone came up a few times. What it binds is not known. Germline V gives CDR1 SNHLY, CDR2 FYNNEI. With 4 bases removed from V and 5 bases from J, the gap between germline ends came to 12 bases. The CDR3 is made up of 14 amino acids. Expressed TCRB transcripts were sequenced, since all the RNA that had been isolated was reverse transcribed. Profiling relied on immunoSEQ multiplex PCR, and the TCRdb table lists in-frame clones only, not all of them. The profile shows about 130,000 clones, roughly a tenth of them singletons. This TCR was sampled from a young man in good health. This chain uses TRBV2 with TRBJ1-5; TRBD1 is a possible D gene (5 bases). The sample was central memory CD4+ T cells from blood. The CDR3 nucleotides are TGTGCCAGCAGTGTGCTAGGGGAGGATCAGCCCCAGCATTTT. It is translated as CASSVLGEDQPQHF. The full variable domain, completed using reference TRBV2 and TRBJ1-5, is EPEVTQTPSHQVTQMGQEVILRCVPISNHLYFYWYRQILGQKVEFLVSFYNNEISEKSEIFDDQFSVERPDGSNFTLKIRSTKLEDSAMYFCASSVLGEDQPQHFGDGTRLSIL.